Shown below are 9 T cell receptor beta chains from a single sample sequenced in a study of blood T cell repertoires in COVID-19. Assay used: immunoSEQ multiplex PCR; TCRdb lists only in-frame clones, some missing. The sample consists of around 130,000 clones, around 87% of them appearing once. Sample: peripheral blood. The source of these receptors is a woman between 50 and 59 years old who had recovered from COVID-19.

A single count supports this clone. CDR3 sequence reads: CASSFRTGVDEKLFF. The CDR3 DNA sequence: TGTGCCAGCAGCTTTCGGACAGGGGTGGATGAAAAACTGTTTTTT. The chain carries TRBV11-3 and TRBJ1-4; TRBD1 agrees at 9 bases. CDR1 SGHNT and CDR2 YENEEA come from the germline V gene. The V segment lost 3 bases and the J segment 6 bases; nucleotides outside the gene matches: 5. The CDR3 totals 15 residues. Full variable domain (remainder filled in from reference TRBV11-3 and TRBJ1-4): EAGVVQSPRYKIIEKKQPVAFWCNPISGHNTLYWYLQNLGQGPELLIRYENEEAVDDSQLPKDRFSAERLKGVDSTLKIQPAELGDSAVYLCASSFRTGVDEKLFFGSGTQLSVL.

This chain joins TRBV19 and TRBJ1-1, with D unresolved. In germline, CDR1 is LNHDA, CDR2 SQIVND (reference sequence). Trimming removed 7 bases at V and 5 bases at J, with 17 bases between. This CDR3 spans 14 amino acids. The CDR3 reads CASTPGGMETEAFF. CDR3 DNA: TGTGCCAGTACTCCGGGAGGGATGGAAACTGAAGCTTTCTTT.

The chain carries TRBV5-5 and TRBJ1-3, with a possible D match to TRBD1 (5 bases). V lost 0 bases, J lost 2 bases, and 9 bases lay in between. The CDR3 is 15 amino acids. Per the germline V gene, CDR1 is SGHKS and CDR2 is YYEKEE (reference sequence). The CDR3 DNA sequence: TGTGCCAGCAGCTTGGGCAGGGCTACTGGAAACACCATATATTTT. Encoded protein: CASSLGRATGNTIYF.

This clone was observed once. The genes are TRBV5-4 and TRBJ1-2, with 7 bases matching TRBD1. The V gene end was trimmed by 1 base and the J gene end by 4 bases; junction bases not matched to a gene: 4. CDR3 length equals 14 residues. Germline V CDR1 and CDR2: SGHNT, YYREEE (reference sequence). This chain's CDR3 is CASSLSAGGYGYTF. Here the CDR3 DNA reads TGTGCCAGCAGCTTGAGTGCAGGGGGCTATGGCTACACCTTC.

This rearrangement joins TRBV5-4 to TRBJ1-2; D unclear. Trimming left V 5 bases short and J 3 bases short, with 5 bases between. Per the germline V gene, CDR1 is SGHNT and CDR2 is YYREEE (reference sequence). The CDR3 is 11 residues long. The DNA of the CDR3 is TGTGCCAGCAGTATAGACTATGGCTACACCTTC. This sequence encodes CASSIDYGYTF.

The rearrangement links TRBV11-2 to TRBJ1-1; D uncertain. Germline CDR1 and CDR2: SGHAT and FQNNGV. The CDR3 is 13 amino acids. Trimming pared 2 bases from V and 8 bases from J, leaving 12 bases between. CDR3: CASSLYPPREAFF. CDR3 bases: TGTGCCAGCAGCTTATATCCCCCCCGGGAAGCTTTCTTT. The full variable domain, completed using reference TRBV11-2 and TRBJ1-1, is EAGVAQSPRYKIIEKRQSVAFWCNPISGHATLYWYQQILGQGPKLLIQFQNNGVVDDSQLPKDRFSAERLKGVDSTLKIQPAKLEDSAVYLCASSLYPPREAFFGQGTRLTVV.

This CDR3 is CASSPPGQGLFEQYF. In DNA form, the CDR3 reads TGTGCCAGCAGCCCACCGGGACAGGGTTTATTCGAGCAGTACTTC. The chain carries TRBV13 and TRBJ2-7; 9 positions match TRBD1. Germline V lookup: CDR1 PRHDT, CDR2 FYEKMQ (reference sequence). This CDR3 has 15 residues. Trimming removed 5 bases from V and 6 bases from J; junction bases left unmatched: 11. The variable domain in full, completed from reference TRBV13 and TRBJ2-7, reads AAGVIQSPRHLIKEKRETATLKCYPIPRHDTVYWYQQGPGQDPQFLISFYEKMQSDKGSIPDRFSAQQFSDYHSELNMSSLELGDSALYFCASSPPGQGLFEQYFGPGTRLTVT.

The chain carries TRBV20-1 and TRBJ2-7; TRBD2 might be the D (5 bases). V lost 3 bases and J 2 bases, leaving 11 bases between the germline ends. This CDR3 is built from 13 residues. Germline V CDR1 and CDR2: DFQATT, SNEGSKA (reference sequence). The CDR3 DNA is TGCAGTGCTAGTAAGCGGTGGGCCTACGAGCAGTACTTC. Its protein product is CSASKRWAYEQYF.

V usage is TRBV18 and J usage is TRBJ2-7; TRBD1 aligns across 7 bases. J lost 0 bases, V lost 4 bases, and 9 bases had no gene match. The germline CDR1 and CDR2 sequences are KGHSH and LQKENI. This CDR3 comprises 16 residues. CDR3 DNA sequence: TGTGCCAGCTCACGGGGGACAGACCTAAGCTCCTACGAGCAGTACTTC. This translates into CASSRGTDLSSYEQYF.